The clone carrying this T cell receptor (beta chain) was seen once. Its antigen is not identified. This entry is derived from a study of cytomegalovirus exposure and HLA in healthy donors. Regarding the study as a whole: A previous analysis found most TCR beta V segments productive roughly 87% or roughly 30% of the time. The study put 150 to 200 TCR beta chains on its list as cytomegalovirus-associated. A further, later analysis showed that HLA-associated TCR beta chains (compared with equally common others) were more clonally expanded. Most TCRs appeared rarely, but some public TCRs recurred in many donors.

CDR1 and CDR2 (germline): SQVTM, ANQGSEA. Trimming cost V 0 bases and J 3 bases, with 18 bases left between them. The CDR3 totals 16 residues. PCR amplification relied on 60 Vbeta primers (plus 13 Jbeta primers). The protocol was immunoSEQ multiplex PCR, while the TCRdb copy is restricted to in-frame clones and leaves out a portion. Among 160,000 or so clones listed, less than 90% were seen once. This receptor was obtained from a man in his late teens or twenties in good health and CMV-seronegative. V gene TRBV29-1 combines with J gene TRBJ2-7; TRBD1 might be the D (5 bases). What was sequenced was PBMCs. CDR3 in amino acids: CSVEDQENRLHYEQYF. CDR3 nucleotide sequence: TGCAGCGTTGAAGATCAGGAGAACAGGCTCCACTACGAGCAGTACTTC.